This entry concerns a single T cell receptor (beta chain). Its antigen remains unknown. Amplification of TCR beta CDR3 regions used RNA as the template. Initially, a first-round RT-PCR of the TCR CDR3 employed the HTBI primer set. TCRdb re-derived calls from the multiplex PCR reads in MiXCR, one entry per CDR3 protein. In the table there are hundreds of thousands of distinct CDR3 sequences, 38% of which are singletons. This sample is part of a study of T cells in Graves' hyperthyroidism and ophthalmopathy. About the study: Staff took peripheral blood when the initial diagnosis was made, before any treatment began. Study-wide findings and caveats: Stable hyperthyroidism was told apart from ophthalmopathy by a model built on 13 V-J features.

Uncontrolled infections, other autoimmune diseases, pregnancy or lactation led to exclusion of patients. This sample holds PBMCs from 10 ml fresh peripheral blood. The ends were cut back, 6 bases at V and 7 bases at J, with 15 bases in the middle. From germline, CDR1 is LGHNT and CDR2 FRNRAP. The CDR3 extends over 14 amino acids. Material: blood. The receptor was isolated from a man aged 18 to 29 with Graves' hyperthyroidism. The V and J genes are TRBV12-5 and TRBJ2-2; D is possibly TRBD2 (6 bases). CDR3 bases: TGTGCTAGTGGCGCGGGACCCTTAGGCGGGGAGCTGTTTTTT. Protein: CASGAGPLGGELFF. Using reference TRBV12-5 and TRBJ2-2 for the parts outside the CDR3, the full variable domain is DARVTQTPRHKVTEMGQEVTMRCQPILGHNTVFWYRQTMMQGLELLAYFRNRAPLDDSGMPKDRFSAEMPDATLATLKIQPSEPRDSAVYFCASGAGPLGGELFFGEGSRLTVL.